A selection of T cell receptor beta chains follows, all from one sample in a study of early T cells in non-severe SARS-CoV-2 infection. TCRdb reprocessed the 5' RACE reads via MiXCR and lists one record per CDR3 protein. The sample carries 25,000 to 30,000 distinct CDR3 sequences, 5% to 5.5% recorded once. The source material was whole blood. These receptors all come from an adult who was a healthcare worker with PCR-confirmed SARS-CoV-2 infection or an uninfected control (not recorded which). CDR3s leave out the opening cysteine and the closing phenylalanine or tryptophan.

v_gene: TRBV27; j_gene: TRBJ2-7; CDR3aa: ASSFRGKPYEQY
v_gene: TRBV4-3; j_gene: TRBJ2-7; CDR3aa: ASSYWTDSYEQY
v_gene: TRBV10-1; j_gene: TRBJ2-7; CDR3aa: ARIFAGQVPYSSYEQY
v_gene: TRBV2; j_gene: TRBJ1-2; CDR3aa: ASSRQGGDYGYT
v_gene: TRBV5-1; j_gene: TRBJ2-7; CDR3aa: ASSSHPGTSDYEQY
v_gene: TRBV6-5; j_gene: TRBJ2-5; CDR3aa: ASSYSGGMSGGQETQY
v_gene: TRBV27; j_gene: TRBJ2-2; CDR3aa: ASSSGWENTGELF
v_gene: TRBV7-2; j_gene: TRBJ2-3; CDR3aa: ATNAGSGGADTQY
v_gene: TRBV2; j_gene: TRBJ1-3; CDR3aa: ASSDRVSGNTIY
v_gene: TRBV7-8; j_gene: TRBJ2-5; CDR3aa: ASSLNRGRETQY